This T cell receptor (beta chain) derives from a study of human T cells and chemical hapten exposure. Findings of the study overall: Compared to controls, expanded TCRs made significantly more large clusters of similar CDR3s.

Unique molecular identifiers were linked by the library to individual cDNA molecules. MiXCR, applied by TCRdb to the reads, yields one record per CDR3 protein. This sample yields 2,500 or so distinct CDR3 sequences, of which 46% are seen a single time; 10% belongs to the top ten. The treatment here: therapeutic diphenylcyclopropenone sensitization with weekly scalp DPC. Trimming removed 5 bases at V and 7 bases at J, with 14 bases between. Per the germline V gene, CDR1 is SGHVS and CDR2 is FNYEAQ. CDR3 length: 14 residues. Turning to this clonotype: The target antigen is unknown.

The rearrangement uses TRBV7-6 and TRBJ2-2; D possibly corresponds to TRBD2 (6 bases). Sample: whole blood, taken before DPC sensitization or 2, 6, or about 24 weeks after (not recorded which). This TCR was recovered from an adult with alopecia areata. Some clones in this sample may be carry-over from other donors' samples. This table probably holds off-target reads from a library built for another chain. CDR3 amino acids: CASSPRRGSGELFF. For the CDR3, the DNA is TGTGCCAGCAGCCCTAGGAGGGGAAGCGGGGAGCTGTTTTTT.